This T cell receptor beta chain was retrieved from a study of CD8 T cells in Susac syndrome. Study background: The sequenced Susac syndrome patients included 5 or 6 who had clinically active disease and about 8 who were in remission. Whole-study results and caveats: TCR sequencing and HLA analysis covered a relatively small number of individuals.

An input of 0.5 to 1 ug of RNA was subjected to reverse transcription using random hexamers. Multiplex PCR with immunoSEQ amplified the TCR beta CDR3 across 54 Vbeta and 13 Jbeta. TCRdb re-analysed the immunoSEQ multiplex PCR reads in MiXCR, keeping a single row per CDR3 protein. The repertoire holds roughly 190,000 distinct CDR3 sequences, with around 95% as singletons. The V and J ends lost 0 bases and 13 bases respectively, with 10 bases between them. The germline V gene has CDR1 LGHNA and CDR2 YSLEER. The CDR3 loop spans 12 amino acids. CD8+ and CD4+ T cells from blood underwent TCR beta sequencing. This clonotype was found once. The antigen remains unidentified.

This chain connects TRBV4-3 to TRBJ2-1; no clear D. The specimen was CD4+ T cells from PBMCs. This receptor was obtained from a human donor with Susac syndrome. CDR3: CASSQDRQHQFF. The CDR3 DNA reads TGCGCCAGCAGCCAAGACAGGCAGCATCAGTTCTTC.